Presented here are 20 T cell receptor beta chains from one specimen sequenced in a study of CD8 T cells in Susac syndrome. A quantity of about 0.5 to 1 ug RNA underwent reverse transcription using random hexamers. One entry per CDR3 protein, called by TCRdb with MiXCR from the immunoSEQ multiplex PCR reads. The sample consists of about 130,000 distinct CDR3 sequences, about 94% of them appearing once. The sample comprised CD4+ T cells from PBMCs. These receptors all stem from a human donor with multiple sclerosis.

J is TRBJ1-5 and V is TRBV5-1, with 8 positions matching TRBD1. This CDR3 comprises 15 residues. With 4 bases clipped from V and 7 bases from J, the junction kept 10 bases outside the gene matches. The germline CDR1 and CDR2 sequences are SGHRS and YFSETQ. CDR3 region: CASSPSDRGRQPQHF. The CDR3 DNA sequence: TGCGCCAGCAGCCCAAGTGACAGGGGCAGGCAGCCCCAGCATTTT.

The chain uses TRBV20-1 and TRBJ1-3, with D perhaps TRBD1 (5 bases). The CDR3 length is 14 residues. V lost 2 bases, J lost 1 base, and 9 bases lay in between. Germline assignment: CDR1 DFQATT and CDR2 SNEGSKA (reference sequence). CDR3 sequence: CSARPGGSGNTIYF. CDR3 nucleotide sequence: TGCAGTGCTAGACCCGGGGGATCTGGAAACACCATATATTTT.

This clonotype was counted a single time. V gene TRBV4-1 combines with J gene TRBJ1-4; weak D call: TRBD1 (6 bases). The CDR3 is made up of 14 amino acids. Trimming pared 4 bases from V and 4 bases from J, leaving 10 bases between. Germline CDR1 is MGHRA and CDR2 is YSYEKL. The CDR3: CASSRGQFNEKLFF. The CDR3 region has the DNA TGCGCCAGCAGCCGTGGACAGTTTAATGAAAAACTGTTTTTT.

The chain is built from TRBV2 and TRBJ2-6; unclear D gene. The V end was cut by 2 bases, the J end by 0 bases, with 8 bases between. Germline CDR1 reads SNHLY; CDR2 reads FYNNEI. The CDR3 extends over 16 amino acids. CDR3 amino acids: CASSELGLSGANVLTF. The CDR3, as DNA: TGTGCCAGCAGTGAATTGGGTCTCTCTGGGGCCAACGTCCTGACTTTC.

The chain combines TRBV29-1 with TRBJ2-2; unclear D gene. Germline CDR1 SQVTM, CDR2 ANQGSEA. This CDR3 has 13 amino acids. Trimming took off 2 bases at V and 0 bases at J, with 4 bases between the two ends. CDR3 DNA: TGCAGCGTTGAAAAGGCGAACACCGGGGAGCTGTTTTTT. This gives the protein CSVEKANTGELFF.

About this clonotype: The junction shows a germline mismatch at one end, possibly a read error. CDR3: CALQGAQGLCF. CDR3 DNA: TGTGCCTTACAGGGGGCGCAAGGACTTTGCTTC. The chain carries TRBV30 and TRBJ1-2; 9 bases are shared with TRBD1. The CDR3 covers 11 residues. Germline V gene lookup returns CDR1 GTSNPN and CDR2 SVGIG (reference sequence). The variable domain in full, completed from reference TRBV30 and TRBJ1-2, reads SQTIHQWPATLVQPVGSPLSLECTVEGTSNPNLYWYRQAAGRGLQLLFYSVGIGQISSEVPQNLSASRPQDRQFILSSKKLLLSDSGFYLCALQGAQGLCFGSGTRLTVV.

This rearrangement joins TRBV7-6 to TRBJ2-5; no clear D. Germline CDR1 SGHVS, CDR2 FNYEAQ. Trimming stripped 5 bases from V and 5 bases from J, with 12 bases between. CDR3 size: 13 residues. This CDR3 reads CASSPRPGETQYF. In DNA form, the CDR3 reads TGTGCCAGCAGCCCGCGCCCCGGGGAGACCCAGTACTTC.

This CDR3 is CSVGQPNTEAFF. Here the CDR3 DNA reads TGCAGCGTGGGACAGCCGAACACTGAAGCTTTCTTT. The chain uses TRBV29-1 and TRBJ1-1, with 7 nucleotides matching TRBD1. V lost 6 bases to trimming and J lost 1 base; unmatched junction nucleotides: 2. The CDR3 contains 12 residues. Looked up from germline, CDR1 is SQVTM and CDR2 is ANQGSEA.

CDR3 sequence: CASSLGVAGAYEQYF. The DNA of the CDR3 is TGTGCCAGCAGCTTAGGCGTAGCGGGAGCTTACGAGCAGTACTTC. The chain recombines TRBV7-2 with TRBJ2-7; 9 nucleotides line up with TRBD2. Germline CDR1 is SGHTA and CDR2 is FQGNSA. V dropped 1 base and J dropped 4; count of bases not matched to a gene: 5. The CDR3 is 15 amino acids. Supplemented by reference TRBV7-2 and TRBJ2-7, the full variable domain reads GAGVSQSPSNKVTEKGKDVELRCDPISGHTALYWYRQSLGQGLEFLIYFQGNSAPDKSGLPSDRFSAERTGGSVSTLTIQRTQQEDSAVYLCASSLGVAGAYEQYFGPGTRLTVT.

This clonotype was seen a single time. This chain joins TRBV20-1 and TRBJ2-7; no reliable D call. Germline CDR1 is DFQATT and CDR2 is SNEGSKA (reference sequence). The CDR3 consists of 13 residues. V shed 5 bases and J shed 0 bases, with 11 bases lying between them. CDR3 DNA: TGCAGTGCTTCCGGAGACGGCTCCTACGAGCAGTACTTC. Its translation is CSASGDGSYEQYF.

The chain carries TRBV2 and TRBJ2-2; 7 nucleotides align to TRBD2. The germline V gene has CDR1 SNHLY and CDR2 FYNNEI. The junction had 14 bases not matched to a gene; V was cut back by 8 bases and J by 8 bases. The CDR3 runs to 15 residues. This chain's CDR3 is CASHPKLAVEGELFF. Written as DNA, the CDR3 is TGTGCCAGCCATCCCAAGCTAGCGGTAGAGGGGGAGCTGTTTTTT.

V gene TRBV2 combines with J gene TRBJ2-5; no clear D. CDR3 size: 11 residues. The germline V and J ends were trimmed by 7 bases and 1 base, with 4 bases remaining between them. Germline assignment: CDR1 SNHLY and CDR2 FYNNEI. CDR3 nucleotides: TGTGCCAGCAACAGCCAAGAGACCCAGTACTTC. Its translation is CASNSQETQYF.

The rearrangement joins TRBV19 to TRBJ2-5, with 9 bases fitting TRBD2. The germline CDR1 and CDR2 sequences are LNHDA and SQIVND (reference sequence). The CDR3 extends over 16 amino acids. V lost 4 bases and J lost 1; bases outside the gene matches: 7. The CDR3 DNA follows: TGTGCCAGTAGTAAACAGGTGGGACTAGCCCAAGAGACCCAGTACTTC. Translating gives CASSKQVGLAQETQYF.

The chain joins TRBV30 to TRBJ1-5; D unclear. V was shortened by 0 bases and J by 0 bases, with 12 bases between the two germline ends. The germline V gene has CDR1 GTSNPN and CDR2 SVGIG (reference sequence). This CDR3 region has 16 residues. This chain's CDR3 is CAWSVRNGVSNQPQHF. The CDR3 region has the DNA TGTGCCTGGAGTGTACGGAATGGGGTTAGCAATCAGCCCCAGCATTTT.

The chain recombines TRBV3-1 with TRBJ1-2; D ambiguous. This CDR3 has 15 residues. V was pared by 9 bases and J by 4 bases, with 21 bases between. Germline CDR1 LGHDT, CDR2 YNNKEL (reference sequence). The CDR3 coding sequence is TGTGCCAGTACCTCCAGCAGACGGTTAGTCTATGGCTACACCTTC. This gives the protein CASTSSRRLVYGYTF.

The CDR3 sequence: CASSLVGGGSEAFF. CDR3 in DNA: TGTGCCAGCAGCTTAGTGGGGGGAGGGTCTGAAGCTTTCTTT. The chain employs TRBV7-2 and TRBJ1-1, with TRBD1 as a possible D gene (5 bases). CDR3 length: 14 amino acids. Trimming left V 1 base short and J 6 bases short, with 12 bases between. Germline-derived CDR1 and CDR2 are SGHTA and FQGNSA. Complete variable domain (other parts from reference TRBV7-2 and TRBJ1-1): GAGVSQSPSNKVTEKGKDVELRCDPISGHTALYWYRQSLGQGLEFLIYFQGNSAPDKSGLPSDRFSAERTGGSVSTLTIQRTQQEDSAVYLCASSLVGGGSEAFFGQGTRLTVV.

V gene TRBV28 combines with J gene TRBJ1-2, with D possibly being TRBD1 (5 bases). V lost 7 bases and J lost 4, with 19 bases in between. Germline CDR1 reads MDHEN; CDR2 reads SYDVKM. The CDR3 contains 15 residues. Written as DNA, the CDR3 is TGTGCCAGCACCGGGGGGGAAGGACCTCCCTATGGCTACACCTTC. This codes for CASTGGEGPPYGYTF.

V usage is TRBV6-6 and J usage is TRBJ2-5, with D hard to call. V lost 2 bases to trimming and J lost 4 bases, with 8 bases between them. Germline V gives CDR1 MNHNY, CDR2 SVGAGI (reference sequence). The CDR3 loop spans 13 amino acids. CDR3 sequence (DNA): TGTGCCAGCAGTTACCAGGACGGAGAGACCCAGTACTTC. The encoded protein is CASSYQDGETQYF.

The chain recombines TRBV5-1 with TRBJ1-1; tentatively, D is TRBD1 (5 bases). CDR1 SGHRS and CDR2 YFSETQ come from the germline V gene. This CDR3 spans 13 amino acids. The V end was cut by 0 bases, the J end by 6 bases, with 9 bases between. The CDR3 DNA follows: TGCGCCAGCAGCTTGGCCGGGGACGCTGAAGCTTTCTTT. It is translated as CASSLAGDAEAFF. The whole variable domain, remainder taken from reference TRBV5-1 and TRBJ1-1, is KAGVTQTPRYLIKTRGQQVTLSCSPISGHRSVSWYQQTPGQGLQFLFEYFSETQRNKGNFPGRFSGRQFSNSRSEMNVSTLELGDSALYLCASSLAGDAEAFFGQGTRLTVV.

Only one count was recorded for this clonotype. The V gene is TRBV6-2 or TRBV6-3, the J gene TRBJ1-2; possible D gene TRBD1, 5 bases. Per germline, CDR1 MNHEY and CDR2 SVGEGT. The CDR3 consists of 13 residues. Between the trimmed V and J ends, which lost 0 bases and 8 bases, there was a span of 10 bases. CDR3 sequence (DNA): TGTGCCAGCAGTTACTCGGGGCTGCGCGGCTACACCTTC. It is translated as CASSYSGLRGYTF.